This TCR beta chain was sequenced during a study of tumor-infiltrating lymphocytes in primary liver carcinoma. For each extraction, RNA and DNA were obtained together from about 21-30 mg of unsorted bulk tissue. This clonotype is labeled large. Starting material of 500 ng total RNA yielded TCR beta cDNA via a constant-region primer. Libraries covering TCR beta were generated through three nested multiplex PCR rounds (using a slightly modified ARM-PCR). In TCRdb, the multiplex PCR reads were re-called with MiXCR into one record per CDR3 protein. The sample has approximately 37,000 distinct CDR3 sequences; roughly 74% are singletons. This receptor was identified in a man aged 35 to 55 with primary liver carcinoma and hepatitis B virus infection. Sequencing was carried out using liver tumor tissue from sampling region 4. This sample's subset: tumor region T4, right-lateral pole.

As DNA, the CDR3 is TGTGCCAGCAGTTTCGAAGATACGCAGTATTTT. It yields the protein CASSFEDTQYF. The rearrangement uses TRBV2 and TRBJ2-3; D not resolved. Germline CDR1 is SNHLY and CDR2 is FYNNEI. Trimming took 5 bases from V and 5 from J, leaving 5 bases between them. The CDR3 totals 11 residues.